This T cell receptor (beta chain) was profiled in a study of cytomegalovirus exposure and HLA in healthy donors. Study background: There were approximately 80 million unique TCRs (from HLA-typed donors) in an early data release.

With 60 Vbeta and 13 Jbeta primers, the PCR was carried out. Clones were sequenced by immunoSEQ multiplex PCR, and TCRdb holds only the in-frame ones, with some missing. The sample has some 270,000 clones, around 90% seen once. Donors were ostensibly healthy at sampling, although undocumented immune exposures were probable. This TCR was recovered from a girl aged 2 to 10 in good health and CMV-seronegative. Specimen: PBMCs.

CDR3 DNA: TGTGCCAGCAGCCAACCCGGGAGCAGCACAGATACGCAGTATTTT. Protein: CASSQPGSSTDTQYF. The chain recombines TRBV4-2 with TRBJ2-3, with D perhaps matching TRBD2 (6 bases). The CDR3 runs 15 residues. Trimming took 2 bases from V and 0 from J, leaving 9 bases between them. Germline V gives CDR1 LGHNA, CDR2 YNFKEQ.